This T cell receptor beta chain was retrieved from a study of OX40 agonist ivuxolimab in advanced cancers. Turning to the study itself: Patients received intravenous ivuxolimab every 2 weeks at 0.01 to 10 mg/kg.

Regarding the study as a whole: The authors did not determine the antigen specificity of the expanded peripheral T cells. Expanded clones were, on average, more numerous in CD8+ T cells than in CD4+.

Sequencing used immunoSEQ multiplex PCR; TCRdb keeps in-frame clones, though not all of them. The sample contains about 40,000 clones, roughly 91% of which appear only once. The junction had 6 bases not matched to a gene; V was cut back by 6 bases and J by 6 bases. The length of the CDR3 is 14 residues. Germline V gene lookup returns CDR1 SNHLY and CDR2 FYNNEI. Regarding this clone: Its antigen is unidentified.

This clonotype originated in an adult with an advanced solid tumor such as melanoma, head and neck, liver or kidney cancer. The chain combines TRBV2 with TRBJ1-5; TRBD1 aligns across 9 bases. Source: CD4+ or CD8+ T cells sorted from blood, taken in a trial of the OX40 agonist ivuxolimab. In DNA, the CDR3 is TGTGCCAGCAGCCTGGGACAGGGCGGTCAGCCCCAGCATTTT. It is translated as CASSLGQGGQPQHF.